These T cell receptor beta chains were read from a single sample in a study of blood T cell repertoires in COVID-19. Here immunoSEQ multiplex PCR was the method, and the copy in TCRdb shows in-frame clones only, minus some. In the table there are about 250,000 clones, roughly 80% of which are singletons. Sequencing input: peripheral blood. These receptors were obtained from a person aged 70 to 85 with COVID-19, enrolled during active disease. CDR3s include the opening cysteine and the closing phenylalanine or tryptophan. The order of the fields is clone size, J gene, V gene, D gene, CDR3 protein, CDR3 DNA. The D gene is left open where the match is weak. Clone size is not always given. Where it is, it says once, few, many or a class for expanded clones.

>-|TRBJ2-1|TRBV6-5|-
CATQVLPQTYNEQFF
TGTGCCACCCAAGTACTACCGCAAACCTACAATGAGCAGTTCTTC
>-|TRBJ1-5|TRBV19|TRBD1
CASSRQGDNQPQHF
TGTGCCAGTAGTAGACAGGGGGACAATCAGCCCCAGCATTTT
>-|TRBJ1-1|TRBV5-4|-
CASSLGWSEAFF
TGTGCCAGCAGCTTGGGTTGGAGTGAAGCTTTCTTT
>-|TRBJ1-5|TRBV27|TRBD1
CASTTSWDRASGKPQHF
TGTGCCAGCACCACTTCGTGGGACAGGGCCTCCGGGAAGCCCCAGCATTTT
>once|TRBJ2-2|TRBV19|-
CATRQQNTGELFF
TGTGCCACGAGACAGCAGAACACCGGGGAGCTGTTTTTT
>-|TRBJ2-3|TRBV6-4|TRBD1
CASSGEGTGGATDTQYF
TGTGCCAGCAGTGGGGAAGGGACAGGGGGCGCAACAGATACGCAGTATTTT
>once|TRBJ2-3|TRBV19|-
CASRISGSDTQYF
TGTGCCAGTAGGATCAGCGGCTCAGATACGCAGTATTTT
>once|TRBJ2-7|TRBV6-2/TRBV6-3|TRBD2
CASSPGRTGVGYEQYF
TGTGCCAGCAGTCCCGGGAGGACCGGGGTCGGGTACGAGCAGTACTTC
>-|TRBJ1-1|TRBV27|TRBD1
CASSYRQGASEAFF
TGTGCCAGCAGTTACCGACAGGGGGCGAGTGAAGCTTTCTTT
>-|TRBJ2-2|TRBV7-2|TRBD2
CASSSLFGGGIIGELFF
TGTGCCAGCAGCTCCCTTTTCGGGGGGGGTATCATCGGGGAGCTGTTTTTT
>-|TRBJ1-1|TRBV28|-
CASSLRREAFF
TGTGCCAGCAGTTTACGCCGGGAAGCTTTCTTT
>-|TRBJ1-3|TRBV19|-
CASSIPTGTSGNTIYF
TGTGCCAGTAGTATACCGACAGGAACCTCTGGAAACACCATATATTTT
>-|TRBJ1-1|TRBV5-1|-
CASSLAFSMNTEAFF
TGCGCCAGCAGCTTGGCCTTCAGTATGAACACTGAAGCTTTCTTT